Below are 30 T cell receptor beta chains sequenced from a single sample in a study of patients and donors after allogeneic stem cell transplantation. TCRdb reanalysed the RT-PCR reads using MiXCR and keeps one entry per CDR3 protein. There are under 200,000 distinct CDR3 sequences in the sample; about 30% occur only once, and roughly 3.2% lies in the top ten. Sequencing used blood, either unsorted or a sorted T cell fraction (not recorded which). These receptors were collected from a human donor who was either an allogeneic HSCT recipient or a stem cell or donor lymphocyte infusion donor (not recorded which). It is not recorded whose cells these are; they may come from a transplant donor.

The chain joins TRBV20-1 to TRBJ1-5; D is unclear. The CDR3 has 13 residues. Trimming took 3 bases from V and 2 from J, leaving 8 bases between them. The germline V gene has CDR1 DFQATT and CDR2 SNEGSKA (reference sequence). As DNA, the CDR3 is TGCAGTGCTAGTTCAGTGGGCAATCAGCCCCAGCATTTT. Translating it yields CSASSVGNQPQHF.

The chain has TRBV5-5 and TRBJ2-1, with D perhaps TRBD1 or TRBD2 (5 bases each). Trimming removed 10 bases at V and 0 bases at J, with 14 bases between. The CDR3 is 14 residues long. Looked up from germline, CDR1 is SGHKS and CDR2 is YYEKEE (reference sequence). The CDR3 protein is CADQMRGSYNEQFF. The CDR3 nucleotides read TGTGCCGACCAGATGAGGGGCTCCTACAATGAGCAGTTCTTC.

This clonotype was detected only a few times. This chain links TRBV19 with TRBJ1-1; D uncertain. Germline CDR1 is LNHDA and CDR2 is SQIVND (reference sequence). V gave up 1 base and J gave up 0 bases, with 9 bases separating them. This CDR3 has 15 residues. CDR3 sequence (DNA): TGTGCCAGTAGTATAGTTGCAGGTCTGAACACTGAAGCTTTCTTT. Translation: CASSIVAGLNTEAFF.

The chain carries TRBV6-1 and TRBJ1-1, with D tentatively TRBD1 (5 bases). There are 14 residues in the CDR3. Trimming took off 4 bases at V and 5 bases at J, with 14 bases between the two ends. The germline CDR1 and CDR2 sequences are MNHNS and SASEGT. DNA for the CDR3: TGTGCCAGCAGTGGACAGACGGGGAGGACTGAAGCTTTCTTT. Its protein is CASSGQTGRTEAFF.

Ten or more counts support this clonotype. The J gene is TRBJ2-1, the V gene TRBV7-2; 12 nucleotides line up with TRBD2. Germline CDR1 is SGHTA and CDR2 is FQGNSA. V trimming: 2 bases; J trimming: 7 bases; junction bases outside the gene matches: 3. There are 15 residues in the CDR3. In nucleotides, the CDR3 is TGTGCCAGCAGCTTAAGACTAGCGGGAGCAAATGAGCAGTTCTTC. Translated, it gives CASSLRLAGANEQFF.

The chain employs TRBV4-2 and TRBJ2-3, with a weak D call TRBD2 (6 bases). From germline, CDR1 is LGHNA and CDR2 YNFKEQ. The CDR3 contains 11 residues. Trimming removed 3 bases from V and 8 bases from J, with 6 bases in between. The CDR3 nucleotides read TGTGCCAGCAGCCAGGAGGGTACGCAGTATTTT. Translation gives CASSQEGTQYF.

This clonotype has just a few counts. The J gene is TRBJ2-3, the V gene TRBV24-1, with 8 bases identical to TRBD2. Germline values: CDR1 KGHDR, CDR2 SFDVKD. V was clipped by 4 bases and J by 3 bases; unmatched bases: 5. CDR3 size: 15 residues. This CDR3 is CATSESGSVTDTQYF. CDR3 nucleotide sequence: TGTGCCACCAGTGAAAGCGGGAGTGTAACAGATACGCAGTATTTT.

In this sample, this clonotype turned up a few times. The CDR3 loop reads CASSSLAGATNEKLFF. CDR3 sequence (DNA): TGTGCCAGCAGCTCCCTTGCGGGTGCAACTAATGAAAAACTGTTTTTT. The chain combines TRBV7-2 with TRBJ1-4; D is unclear. From germline, CDR1 is SGHTA and CDR2 FQGNSA. This CDR3 spans 16 amino acids. Trimming shortened V by 4 bases and J by 0 bases, and 12 bases separated the two germline ends. The whole variable domain, remainder taken from reference TRBV7-2 and TRBJ1-4, is GAGVSQSPSNKVTEKGKDVELRCDPISGHTALYWYRQSLGQGLEFLIYFQGNSAPDKSGLPSDRFSAERTGGSVSTLTIQRTQQEDSAVYLCASSSLAGATNEKLFFGSGTQLSVL.

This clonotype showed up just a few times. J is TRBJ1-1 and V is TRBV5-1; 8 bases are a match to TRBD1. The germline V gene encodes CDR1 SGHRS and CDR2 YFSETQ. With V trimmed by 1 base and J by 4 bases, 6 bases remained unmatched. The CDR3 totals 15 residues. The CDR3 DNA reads TGCGCCAGCAGCTTGTGGGACAGGCCAACCACTGAAGCTTTCTTT. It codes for CASSLWDRPTTEAFF.

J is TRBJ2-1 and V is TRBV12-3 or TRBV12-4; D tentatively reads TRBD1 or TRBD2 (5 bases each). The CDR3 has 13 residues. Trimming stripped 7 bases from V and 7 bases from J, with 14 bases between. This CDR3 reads CASTFGAWNEQFF. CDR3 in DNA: TGTGCCAGCACGTTCGGGGCGTGGAATGAGCAGTTCTTC.

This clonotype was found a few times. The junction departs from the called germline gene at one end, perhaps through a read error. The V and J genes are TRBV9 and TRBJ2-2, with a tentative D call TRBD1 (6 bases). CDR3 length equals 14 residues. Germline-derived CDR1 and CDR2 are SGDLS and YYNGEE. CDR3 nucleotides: TGTGCCAGCAGCCTTAGGGGGAACGCCGGGGAGCTGTTTTTT. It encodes CASSLRGNAGELFF.

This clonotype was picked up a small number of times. CDR3 DNA sequence: TGCAGCGTTTCCCCGGCGGGAGGAGTCACAGATACGCAGTATTTT. This sequence encodes CSVSPAGGVTDTQYF. The V call is TRBV29-1, the J call TRBJ2-3; 8 positions match TRBD2. V lost 5 bases to trimming and J lost 2 bases; unmatched junction nucleotides: 9. This CDR3 region has 15 residues. Germline-derived CDR1 and CDR2 are SQVTM and ANQGSEA.

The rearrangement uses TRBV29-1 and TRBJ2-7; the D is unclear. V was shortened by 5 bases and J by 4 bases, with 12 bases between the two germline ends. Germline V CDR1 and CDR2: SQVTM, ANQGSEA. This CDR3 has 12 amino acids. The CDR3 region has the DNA TGCAGCGTTCTGTGGGATAATTACGAGCAGTACTTC. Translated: CSVLWDNYEQYF.

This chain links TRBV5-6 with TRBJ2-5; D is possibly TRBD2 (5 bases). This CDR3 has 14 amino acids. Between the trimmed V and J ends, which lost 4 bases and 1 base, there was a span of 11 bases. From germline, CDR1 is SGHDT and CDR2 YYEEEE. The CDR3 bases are TGTGCCAGCAGCGTACGGGGAATCCAAGAGACCCAGTACTTC. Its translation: CASSVRGIQETQYF.

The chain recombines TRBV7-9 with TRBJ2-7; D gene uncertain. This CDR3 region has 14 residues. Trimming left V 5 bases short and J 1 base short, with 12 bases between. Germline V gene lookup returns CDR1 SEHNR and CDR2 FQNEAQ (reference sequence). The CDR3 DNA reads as TGTGCCAGCAGCAGTAGCTGGGGATCCTACGAGCAGTACTTC. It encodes CASSSSWGSYEQYF.

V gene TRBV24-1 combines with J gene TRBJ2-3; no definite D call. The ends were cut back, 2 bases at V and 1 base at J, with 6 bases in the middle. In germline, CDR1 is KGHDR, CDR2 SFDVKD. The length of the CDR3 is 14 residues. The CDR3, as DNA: TGTGCCACCAGTGATTATCTCGGCACAGATACGCAGTATTTT. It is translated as CATSDYLGTDTQYF.

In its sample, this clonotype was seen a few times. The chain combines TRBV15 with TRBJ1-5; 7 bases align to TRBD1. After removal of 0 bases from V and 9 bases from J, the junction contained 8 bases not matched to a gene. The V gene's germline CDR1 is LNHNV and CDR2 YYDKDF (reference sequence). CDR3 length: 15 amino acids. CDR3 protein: CATSRDQGDQLPQHF. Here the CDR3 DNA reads TGTGCCACCAGCAGAGATCAGGGGGATCAGTTGCCCCAGCATTTT.

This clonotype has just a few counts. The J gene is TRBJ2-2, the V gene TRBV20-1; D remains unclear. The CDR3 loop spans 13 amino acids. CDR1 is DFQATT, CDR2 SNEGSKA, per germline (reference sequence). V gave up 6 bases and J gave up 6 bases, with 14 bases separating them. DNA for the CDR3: TGCAGTGCCAACCATAACCCGTCCGGGGAGCTGTTTTTT. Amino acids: CSANHNPSGELFF.

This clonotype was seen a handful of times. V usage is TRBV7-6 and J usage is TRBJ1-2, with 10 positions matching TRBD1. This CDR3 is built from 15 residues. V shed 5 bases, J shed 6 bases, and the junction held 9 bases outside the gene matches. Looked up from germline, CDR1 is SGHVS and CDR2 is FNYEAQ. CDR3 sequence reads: CASSPDRGPGDGYTF. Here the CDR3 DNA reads TGTGCCAGCAGCCCCGACAGGGGGCCGGGGGATGGCTACACCTTC.

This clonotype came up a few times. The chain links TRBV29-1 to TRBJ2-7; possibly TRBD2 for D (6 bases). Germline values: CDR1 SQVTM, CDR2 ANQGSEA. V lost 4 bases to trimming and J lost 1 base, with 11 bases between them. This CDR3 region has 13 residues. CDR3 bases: TGCAGCGTTGGGCTAGCGCAGTCCTACGAGCAGTACTTC. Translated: CSVGLAQSYEQYF.

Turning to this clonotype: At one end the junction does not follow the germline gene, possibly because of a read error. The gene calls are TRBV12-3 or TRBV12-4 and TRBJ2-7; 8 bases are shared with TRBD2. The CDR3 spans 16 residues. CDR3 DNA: TGTGCCAGCAGCTTAGTCTCTAGCGGGCAGACCTACGAGCAGTACTTC. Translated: CASSLVSSGQTYEQYF.

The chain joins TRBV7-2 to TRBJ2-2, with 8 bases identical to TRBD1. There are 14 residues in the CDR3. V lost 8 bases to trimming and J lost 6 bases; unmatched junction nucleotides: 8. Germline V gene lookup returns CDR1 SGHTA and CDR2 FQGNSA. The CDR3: CASGGQGWAGELFF. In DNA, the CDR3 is TGTGCCAGCGGCGGACAGGGCTGGGCCGGGGAGCTGTTTTTT.

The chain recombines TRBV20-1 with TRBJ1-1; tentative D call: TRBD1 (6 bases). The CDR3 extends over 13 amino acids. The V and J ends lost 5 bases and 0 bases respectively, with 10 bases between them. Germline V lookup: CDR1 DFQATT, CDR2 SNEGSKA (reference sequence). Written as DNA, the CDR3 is TGCAGTGCTCAGGGGATAATGAACACTGAAGCTTTCTTT. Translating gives CSAQGIMNTEAFF.

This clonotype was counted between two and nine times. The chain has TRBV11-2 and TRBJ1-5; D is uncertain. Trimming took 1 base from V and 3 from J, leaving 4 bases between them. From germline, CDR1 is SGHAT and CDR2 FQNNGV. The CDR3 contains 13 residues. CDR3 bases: TGTGCCAGCAGCTTAGTGCTCAATCAGCCCCAGCATTTT. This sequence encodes CASSLVLNQPQHF.

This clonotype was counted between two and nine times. The CDR3 reads CASSRQGYGDKTYNEQFF. CDR3 coding DNA: TGCGCCAGCAGCCGTCAGGGTTACGGGGACAAGACCTACAATGAGCAGTTCTTC. The chain recombines TRBV4-1 with TRBJ2-1, with D tentatively TRBD1 (6 bases). The CDR3 spans 18 residues. V lost 4 bases and J lost 2, with 21 bases in between. From germline, CDR1 is MGHRA and CDR2 YSYEKL.

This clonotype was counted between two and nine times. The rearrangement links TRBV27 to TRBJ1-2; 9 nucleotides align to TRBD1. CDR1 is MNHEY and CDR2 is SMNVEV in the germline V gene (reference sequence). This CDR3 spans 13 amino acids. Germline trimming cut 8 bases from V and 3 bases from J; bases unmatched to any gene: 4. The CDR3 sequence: CASGWTGDYGYTF. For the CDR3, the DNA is TGTGCCAGCGGGTGGACAGGGGACTATGGCTACACCTTC.

The CDR3 reads CSARVMTGDEKLFF. CDR3 DNA: TGCAGTGCTAGAGTAATGACAGGGGATGAAAAACTGTTTTTT. The rearrangement uses TRBV20-1 and TRBJ1-4, with 8 bases fitting TRBD1. The CDR3 covers 14 residues. V lost 1 base to trimming and J lost 6 bases; unmatched junction nucleotides: 4. The germline V gene encodes CDR1 DFQATT and CDR2 SNEGSKA (reference sequence).

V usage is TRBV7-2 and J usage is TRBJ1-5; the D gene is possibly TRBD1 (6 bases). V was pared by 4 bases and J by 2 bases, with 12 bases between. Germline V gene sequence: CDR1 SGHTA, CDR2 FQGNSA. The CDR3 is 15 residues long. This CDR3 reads CASSSQGRGNQPQHF. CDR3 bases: TGTGCCAGCAGCTCACAGGGCAGGGGCAATCAGCCCCAGCATTTT.

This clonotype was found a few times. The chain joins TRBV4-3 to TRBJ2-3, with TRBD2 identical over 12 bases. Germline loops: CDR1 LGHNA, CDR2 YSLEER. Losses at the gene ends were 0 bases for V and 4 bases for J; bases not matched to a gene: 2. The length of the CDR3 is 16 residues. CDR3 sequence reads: CASSQDSSGRADTQYF. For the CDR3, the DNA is TGCGCCAGCAGCCAAGATTCTAGCGGGAGGGCAGATACGCAGTATTTT.

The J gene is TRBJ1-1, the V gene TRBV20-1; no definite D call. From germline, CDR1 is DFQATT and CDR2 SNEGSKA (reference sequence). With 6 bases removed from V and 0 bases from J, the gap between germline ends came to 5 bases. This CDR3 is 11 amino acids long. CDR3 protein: CSARLNTEAFF. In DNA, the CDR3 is TGCAGTGCCAGGTTGAACACTGAAGCTTTCTTT.